This TCR beta chain was sequenced in a study of early T cells in non-severe SARS-CoV-2 infection. From the 5' RACE reads, TCRdb called clonotypes with MiXCR, one entry per CDR3 protein. The sample consists of about 72,000 distinct CDR3 sequences, roughly a tenth of them appearing once. The V gene lost 4 bases and the J gene lost 1 base, with 7 bases spanning the gap. This CDR3 has 12 residues. CDR1 is SQVTM, CDR2 ANQGSEA, per germline. Only a few counts were recorded for this clonotype. The receptor comes from an adult who was a healthcare worker with PCR-confirmed SARS-CoV-2 infection or an uninfected control (not recorded which). This chain links TRBV29-1 with TRBJ1-1, with D hard to call. The sample was whole blood, taken at baseline. The CDR3 DNA reads TGCAGCGTTGGCTGGAAGAACACTGAAGCTTTCTTT. Amino acid sequence: CSVGWKNTEAFF.